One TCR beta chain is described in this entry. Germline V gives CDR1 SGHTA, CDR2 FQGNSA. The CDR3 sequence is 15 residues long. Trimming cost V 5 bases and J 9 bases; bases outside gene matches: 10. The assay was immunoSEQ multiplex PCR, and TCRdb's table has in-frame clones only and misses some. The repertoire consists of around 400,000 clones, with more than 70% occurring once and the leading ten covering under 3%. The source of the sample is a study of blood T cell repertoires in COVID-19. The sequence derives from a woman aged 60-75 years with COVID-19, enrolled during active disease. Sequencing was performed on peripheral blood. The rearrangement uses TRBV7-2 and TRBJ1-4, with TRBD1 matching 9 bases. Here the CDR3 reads CASSPSGTGNKKLFF. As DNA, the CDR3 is TGTGCCAGCAGCCCGTCCGGGACAGGGAATAAAAAACTGTTTTTT.